This TCR beta chain was sequenced in a study of blood T cells in healthy people across ages. In the study overall: Capturing about one barcoded beta molecule per two T cells was achieved by template switching.

Primers used in a second PCR of about 6 to 11 cycles were a sample-barcoded 5' primer and a J-beta primer mix. TCRdb re-derived calls from the 5' RACE reads in MiXCR, one entry per CDR3 protein. The table lists roughly 1.6 million distinct CDR3 sequences, about 31% of them singletons. Drawing of peripheral blood yielded about 9.8 milliliters from each donor. Each sample yielded at least 6.5 million isolated PBMCs. Total RNA was isolated from each sample in quantities of at least 6 micrograms. This CDR3 region has 15 residues. Germline CDR1 GTSNPN, CDR2 SVGIG (reference sequence). The chain carries TRBV30 and TRBJ2-7; D may be TRBD2 (6 bases). TRBJ2-4 matches the DNA end more closely, so the J call is doubtful. The source of this sequence is a woman aged 30 to 39 in good health. Sequencing input: blood. The CDR3, as DNA: TGTGCCTGGAGTTGGGAGCGGGCGACCAAAAACATTCAGTACTTC. Amino acids: CAWSWERATKNIQYF.